This TCR beta chain was sequenced for a study of CD8+ T cells in alopecia areata. On the study more broadly: The investigators scored severity in treated patients by the percentage of affected scalp area.

TCR sequencing used cDNA made by reverse transcription of extracted RNA. TCRdb keeps only in-frame clones here, not all; method: immunoSEQ multiplex PCR. The repertoire has 180,000 or so clones, 50% to 65% of them found once; the top ten carry 10% to 11%. Specified treatment: oral pan-JAK inhibitor, 5-10 mg twice daily. CDR1 is MNHEY and CDR2 is SMNVEV in the germline V gene (reference sequence). The CDR3 covers 18 residues. Trimming cost V 1 base and J 3 bases; bases outside gene matches: 9. The input for sequencing was CD8+ T cells sorted from blood, taken at week 24, from a patient treated with tofacitinib. The gene calls are TRBV27 and TRBJ1-1; 12 nucleotides match TRBD1. The sequence derives from a human donor with alopecia areata. The chain's CDR3 is CASSLYGTGGEEDTEAFF. The CDR3 nucleotides are TGTGCCAGCAGTTTATACGGGACAGGGGGCGAGGAGGACACTGAAGCTTTCTTT.